The clone carrying this TCR beta chain was counted a single time. Noted treatment: roughly 20 received Ad26.COV2.S at low or high dose, single or two shots; about 5 received placebo; per-sample allocation not given. It was on day 63 after the first vaccine or placebo injection that samples were taken. In Boston, the donor was an adult between 18-55 years of age. The data stem from a study of Ad26.COV2.S vaccination and SARS-CoV-2 variants. This CDR3 has 18 residues. The germline CDR1 and CDR2 sequences are SEHNR and FQNEAQ (reference sequence). V was clipped by 5 bases and J by 2 bases, with 23 bases between them. Only in-frame clones appear in the TCRdb table, and some are missing; sequencing was by immunoSEQ multiplex PCR. Among 350,000 to 500,000 clones listed, roughly 88% were seen once.

The chain is built from TRBV7-9 and TRBJ2-3; TRBD1 is a possible D gene (5 bases). Sequences were derived from peripheral blood, sampled in a trial of Ad26.COV2.S vaccine versus placebo. The TCR was taken from a person aged 18 to 65 who received the Ad26.COV2.S COVID-19 vaccine or a placebo. The CDR3 DNA is TGTGCCAGCAGCCCGATGTTCAGGGCAATTATGGACACAGATACGCAGTATTTT. Its protein product is CASSPMFRAIMDTDTQYF.